This T cell receptor (beta chain) is drawn from a study of chemoradiotherapy in HPV16-positive cancers. Overall study findings and caveats: The functional HPV-specific definition rests on just a couple of HPV16-positive patients. During treatment, candidate HPV-specific clones and E7-related motifs expanded in tumor.

Germline V lookup: CDR1 GTSNPN, CDR2 SVGIG (reference sequence). The CDR3 sequence is 13 residues long. The V end was cut by 0 bases, the J end by 7 bases, with 7 bases between. This clone was observed a handful of times. What it binds is not known. Method: immunoSEQ multiplex PCR; TCRdb's copy keeps in-frame clones and lacks some. The sample holds roughly 70,000 clones; 88% are singletons and the top ten take 4% to 4.5%. Samples were taken several times over chemoradiotherapy. V and J are TRBV30 and TRBJ1-6; D gene uncertain. This receptor was identified in a human donor with HPV-associated anogenital cancer. Sequenced material: blood, taken from a patient who underwent chemoradiotherapy. The DNA for the CDR3 is TGTGCCTGGAGTGTAGGAGTGAATTCACCCCTCCACTTT. Its protein is CAWSVGVNSPLHF.